These 30 T cell receptor beta chains came from one sample sequenced in a study of blood T cell repertoires in COVID-19. TCRdb's table, derived via immunoSEQ multiplex PCR, lists solely in-frame clones and lacks some. The profile shows approximately 75,000 clones, approximately 85% of them singletons. Specimen: peripheral blood. The receptors originated from an elderly man with acute or convalescent COVID-19.

The genes are TRBV6-1 and TRBJ1-6; D uncertain. The CDR3 is 18 residues long. The V end lost 4 bases, the J end lost 2 bases, and 18 bases lay between the germline ends. Germline V gene data show CDR1 as MNHNS and CDR2 as SASEGT. The CDR3: CASSGTRATGTYNSPLHF. DNA for the CDR3: TGTGCCAGCAGTGGGACCCGGGCAACGGGAACCTATAATTCACCCCTCCACTTT.

Here the CDR3 DNA reads TGTGCCAGCAGCTTGGATCGTAATACGCAGTATTTT. Encoded protein: CASSLDRNTQYF. The gene calls are TRBV5-4 and TRBJ2-3; no clear D gene. Trimming took 0 bases from V and 7 from J, leaving 6 bases between them. The germline gives CDR1 SGHNT, CDR2 YYREEE (reference sequence). There are 12 residues in the CDR3.

The chain recombines TRBV6-5 with TRBJ1-1, with a possible D match to TRBD1 (6 bases). V was clipped by 4 bases and J by 4 bases, with 16 bases between them. Germline values: CDR1 MNHEY, CDR2 SVGAGI. The CDR3 has 15 residues. The CDR3 DNA is TGTGCCAGCAGTTCACTACAGGGAAAGAGCACTGAAGCTTTCTTT. Translated, it gives CASSSLQGKSTEAFF.

This chain links TRBV5-4 with TRBJ2-5, with TRBD2 matching over 11 bases. CDR1 is SGHNT and CDR2 is YYREEE in the germline V gene (reference sequence). The CDR3 covers 15 residues. The J segment lost 2 bases and the V segment lost 3 bases, leaving 3 bases of the junction unmatched. This CDR3 reads CASSYRLAGQETQYF. The CDR3 nucleotides read TGTGCCAGCAGCTACCGACTAGCGGGGCAAGAGACCCAGTACTTC.

This clone was observed a few times. The chain has TRBV5-6 and TRBJ2-7, with 8 bases lining up with TRBD2. The CDR3 loop spans 17 amino acids. Germline loops: CDR1 SGHDT, CDR2 YYEEEE. J was trimmed by 3 bases and V by 3 bases; bases with no gene match: 14. The CDR3: CASSSRPSGLHYYEQYF. CDR3 nucleotide sequence: TGTGCCAGCAGCTCCCGCCCTAGCGGGCTTCACTACTACGAGCAGTACTTC. Variable domain in full (rest from reference TRBV5-6 and TRBJ2-7): DAGVTQSPTHLIKTRGQQVTLRCSPKSGHDTVSWYQQALGQGPQFIFQYYEEEERQRGNFPDRFSGHQFPNYSSELNVNALLLGDSALYLCASSSRPSGLHYYEQYFGPGTRLTVT.

The rearrangement links TRBV28 to TRBJ1-4; unclear D gene. V dropped 5 bases and J dropped 0 bases, with 10 bases sitting between them. Germline values: CDR1 MDHEN, CDR2 SYDVKM. The CDR3 totals 15 residues. This CDR3 is CASSPRQPTNEKLFF. In nucleotides, the CDR3 is TGTGCCAGCAGTCCACGACAACCAACTAATGAAAAACTGTTTTTT.

The chain carries TRBV4-1 and TRBJ2-1; D might be TRBD1 (7 bases). The V gene lost 0 bases and the J gene lost 9 bases, with 24 bases spanning the gap. This CDR3 spans 18 amino acids. Germline V gene lookup returns CDR1 MGHRA and CDR2 YSYEKL. The DNA for the CDR3 is TGCGCCAGCAGCCAAGATCGGATGGAGGGGGCGGCCACTACTGAGCAGTTCTTC. Translating gives CASSQDRMEGAATTEQFF.

The J gene is TRBJ2-1, the V gene TRBV5-1; D may be TRBD1 (6 bases). Trimming left V 2 bases short and J 0 bases short, with 18 bases between. This CDR3 is built from 18 residues. Germline CDR1 and CDR2: SGHRS and YFSETQ. CDR3: CASSLSVGLDSSYNEQFF. The CDR3 coding sequence is TGCGCCAGCAGCTTATCTGTCGGACTGGACAGCTCCTACAATGAGCAGTTCTTC.

This clone was detected only once. The chain combines TRBV27 with TRBJ2-2; 9 bases are shared with TRBD1. The J segment lost 5 bases and the V segment lost 7 bases, leaving 11 bases of the junction unmatched. The CDR3 totals 16 residues. Germline V CDR1 and CDR2: MNHEY, SMNVEV (reference sequence). The CDR3 sequence is CASNRERDRDTGELFF. For the CDR3, the DNA is TGTGCCAGCAACAGAGAACGGGACAGGGATACCGGGGAGCTGTTTTTT.

This clone turned up a few times. V usage is TRBV4-1 and J usage is TRBJ1-5; D possibly corresponds to TRBD1 (5 bases). Per germline, CDR1 MGHRA and CDR2 YSYEKL. The germline V and J ends were trimmed by 0 bases and 2 bases, with 17 bases remaining between them. This CDR3 is 18 amino acids long. CDR3 loop: CASSQERIKWGGNQPQHF. The CDR3, as DNA: TGCGCCAGCAGCCAAGAACGAATCAAATGGGGGGGCAATCAGCCCCAGCATTTT.

This clone appeared once. The V and J genes are TRBV7-2 and TRBJ2-7; TRBD2 matches 8 bases. Trimming cost V 3 bases and J 1 base; bases outside gene matches: 5. The V gene's germline CDR1 is SGHTA and CDR2 FQGNSA. The CDR3 length is 15 residues. The CDR3 sequence: CASSLTGLGSYEQYF. The CDR3 region has the DNA TGTGCCAGCAGCTTGACGGGACTAGGGTCCTACGAGCAGTACTTC.

The chain joins TRBV5-8 to TRBJ1-4; D is possibly TRBD1 (6 bases). V gave up 8 bases and J gave up 10 bases, with 27 bases separating them. The CDR3 consists of 16 residues. Germline assignment: CDR1 SGHTS and CDR2 YDEGEE. CDR3 protein: CASYGRTAKGYGKLFF. The CDR3 nucleotides read TGTGCCAGTTACGGAAGGACAGCCAAAGGATATGGAAAACTGTTTTTT.

The J gene is TRBJ2-1, the V gene TRBV20-1; D might be TRBD2 (6 bases). Per the germline V gene, CDR1 is DFQATT and CDR2 is SNEGSKA (reference sequence). The CDR3 contains 16 residues. V was pared by 3 bases and J by 0 bases, with 15 bases between. CDR3: CSASDSGPGSYNEQFF. The CDR3, as DNA: TGCAGTGCTAGTGATAGCGGCCCTGGCTCCTACAATGAGCAGTTCTTC.

CDR3 amino acids: CASSLGTATGELFF. DNA for the CDR3: TGTGCCAGCAGCTTAGGGACAGCGACCGGGGAGCTGTTTTTT. The chain links TRBV7-9 to TRBJ2-2; tentatively, D is TRBD1 (6 bases). Trimming removed 1 base from V and 5 bases from J, with 8 bases in between. The germline gives CDR1 SEHNR, CDR2 FQNEAQ (reference sequence). CDR3 length equals 14 residues.

The chain employs TRBV5-4 and TRBJ2-5; D is undetermined. Trimming cost V 0 bases and J 2 bases, with 14 bases left between them. This CDR3 has 16 amino acids. Germline V CDR1 and CDR2: SGHNT, YYREEE (reference sequence). The DNA of the CDR3 is TGTGCCAGCAGCTTGGTGGGCGTTCACACACAAGAGACCCAGTACTTC. Translation gives CASSLVGVHTQETQYF.

The chain is built from TRBV5-6 and TRBJ1-1, with D unresolved. Trimming shortened V by 0 bases and J by 1 base, and 19 bases separated the two germline ends. The CDR3 has 18 amino acids. The germline CDR1 and CDR2 sequences are SGHDT and YYEEEE. CDR3 sequence: CASSLGAISLGENTEAFF. DNA of the CDR3: TGTGCCAGCAGCTTGGGGGCTATTTCTCTCGGGGAGAACACTGAAGCTTTCTTT.

V gene TRBV6-5 combines with J gene TRBJ2-1, with TRBD1 matching 8 bases. Germline loops: CDR1 MNHEY, CDR2 SVGAGI. V dropped 7 bases and J dropped 2; count of bases not matched to a gene: 1. The CDR3 sequence is 13 residues long. The CDR3 region has the DNA TGTGCCAGCACGGACAGGGCCTACAATGAGCAGTTCTTC. This codes for CASTDRAYNEQFF.

The CDR3 loop is CASSYPGTGGAGANVLTF. DNA of the CDR3: TGTGCCAGCAGCTACCCCGGGACAGGGGGCGCTGGGGCCAACGTCCTGACTTTC. This chain links TRBV5-6 with TRBJ2-6; TRBD1 agrees at 12 bases. V shed 3 bases, J shed 2 bases, and the junction held 6 bases outside the gene matches. The CDR3 runs 18 residues. Germline V gives CDR1 SGHDT, CDR2 YYEEEE.

V gene TRBV7-9 combines with J gene TRBJ2-7, with TRBD2 identical over 9 bases. Per the germline V gene, CDR1 is SEHNR and CDR2 is FQNEAQ (reference sequence). CDR3 length: 16 amino acids. Germline trimming cut 1 base from V and 3 bases from J; bases unmatched to any gene: 7. For the CDR3, the DNA is TGTGCCAGCAGCTTAGGGGCTAGCGGGGCCAACTACGAGCAGTACTTC. It encodes CASSLGASGANYEQYF.

The V and J genes are TRBV7-2 and TRBJ2-7; TRBD1 matches 7 bases. The germline V gene has CDR1 SGHTA and CDR2 FQGNSA. The CDR3 is made up of 13 amino acids. Unmatched junction bases numbered 4, after V lost 1 base and J lost 7 bases. CDR3 nucleotides: TGTGCCAGCAGCTTAGAAATCAGGGGGGAGCAGTACTTC. It codes for CASSLEIRGEQYF.

The chain combines TRBV7-2 with TRBJ2-7; tentatively, D is TRBD2 (6 bases). Germline V CDR1 and CDR2: SGHTA, FQGNSA. The length of the CDR3 is 14 residues. V was pared by 5 bases and J by 2 bases, with 13 bases between. The CDR3 sequence is CASSPAGNPYEQYF. The CDR3 DNA reads TGTGCCAGCAGCCCGGCGGGGAACCCCTACGAGCAGTACTTC.

This clone was recorded once. This rearrangement joins TRBV29-1 to TRBJ1-2; D is perhaps TRBD1 (5 bases). The CDR3 runs 14 residues. Per the germline V gene, CDR1 is SQVTM and CDR2 is ANQGSEA. V gave up 4 bases and J gave up 6 bases, with 18 bases separating them. The CDR3 protein is CSVGPGPVHDGYTF. CDR3 sequence (DNA): TGCAGCGTTGGCCCAGGGCCGGTTCATGATGGCTACACCTTC.

This clone was found once. V usage is TRBV5-4 and J usage is TRBJ1-1; 10 bases are shared with TRBD1. Trimming cost V 0 bases and J 5 bases; bases outside gene matches: 4. This CDR3 has 15 residues. Germline CDR1 reads SGHNT; CDR2 reads YYREEE (reference sequence). CDR3 region: CASSLVVGQGTEAFF. The CDR3 bases are TGTGCCAGCAGCTTGGTTGTGGGACAGGGGACTGAAGCTTTCTTT.

The V call is TRBV16, the J call TRBJ1-2, with 9 bases lining up with TRBD1. The J segment lost 8 bases and the V segment lost 2 bases, leaving 6 bases of the junction unmatched. CDR1 is KGHSY, CDR2 FQNENV, per germline. The length of the CDR3 is 14 residues. This CDR3 is CASSQRTGALGYTF. The CDR3 DNA follows: TGTGCCAGCAGCCAACGGACAGGGGCGCTGGGCTACACCTTC.

The CDR3 bases are TGTGCCAGCTCATACGGACAGGGAGGTGATGAAAAACTGTTTTTT. Its protein product is CASSYGQGGDEKLFF. The rearrangement joins TRBV18 to TRBJ1-4; 8 bases are a match to TRBD1. This CDR3 is 15 amino acids long. The trim removed 5 bases at V and 6 bases at J, leaving 8 bases unmatched. CDR1 is KGHSH and CDR2 is LQKENI in the germline V gene. The whole variable domain, remainder taken from reference TRBV18 and TRBJ1-4, is NAGVMQNPRHLVRRRGQEARLRCSPMKGHSHVYWYRQLPEEGLKFMVYLQKENIIDESGMPKERFSAEFPKEGPSILRIQQVVRGDSAAYFCASSYGQGGDEKLFFGSGTQLSVL.

The V and J genes are TRBV18 and TRBJ1-1; 7 bases agree with TRBD1. The V and J ends lost 2 bases and 10 bases, in that order; junction bases with no gene match: 4. The CDR3 totals 12 residues. Germline CDR1 is KGHSH and CDR2 is LQKENI. CDR3: CASSPSKGAAFF. CDR3 bases: TGTGCCAGCTCACCATCGAAGGGGGCAGCTTTCTTT.

The rearrangement joins TRBV12-5 to TRBJ1-3, with D possibly being TRBD1 (5 bases). Germline V gene lookup returns CDR1 LGHNT and CDR2 FRNRAP. This CDR3 is 15 amino acids long. Trimming left V 7 bases short and J 2 bases short, with 15 bases between. CDR3 sequence (DNA): TGTGCTAGTGCCCGGGACGGAGGGACTGGAAACACCATATATTTT. Protein product: CASARDGGTGNTIYF.

This CDR3 reads CASSLVGDAGYTF. CDR3 DNA: TGTGCCAGCAGCTTGGTAGGGGATGCAGGCTACACCTTC. V is TRBV5-6 and J is TRBJ1-2; D perhaps matches TRBD1 (5 bases). Germline CDR1 and CDR2: SGHDT and YYEEEE. The CDR3 length is 13 residues. V dropped 0 bases and J dropped 8 bases, with 11 bases sitting between them.

The rearrangement links TRBV11-3 to TRBJ2-7; TRBD1 matches 9 bases. The CDR3 is 17 amino acids. Trimming cost V 3 bases and J 0 bases; bases outside gene matches: 9. Germline CDR1 is SGHNT and CDR2 is YENEEA. The CDR3 protein is CASSLCPGTGSSYEQYF. The CDR3 DNA is TGTGCCAGCAGCTTGTGCCCCGGGACAGGGAGCTCCTACGAGCAGTACTTC.

The chain employs TRBV5-6 and TRBJ2-5; TRBD2 might be the D (5 bases). Trimming removed 0 bases from V and 0 bases from J, with 6 bases in between. The CDR3 totals 14 residues. Looked up from germline, CDR1 is SGHDT and CDR2 is YYEEEE. The CDR3 loop reads CASSLVGDQETQYF. The DNA of the CDR3 is TGTGCCAGCAGCTTGGTCGGGGACCAAGAGACCCAGTACTTC.